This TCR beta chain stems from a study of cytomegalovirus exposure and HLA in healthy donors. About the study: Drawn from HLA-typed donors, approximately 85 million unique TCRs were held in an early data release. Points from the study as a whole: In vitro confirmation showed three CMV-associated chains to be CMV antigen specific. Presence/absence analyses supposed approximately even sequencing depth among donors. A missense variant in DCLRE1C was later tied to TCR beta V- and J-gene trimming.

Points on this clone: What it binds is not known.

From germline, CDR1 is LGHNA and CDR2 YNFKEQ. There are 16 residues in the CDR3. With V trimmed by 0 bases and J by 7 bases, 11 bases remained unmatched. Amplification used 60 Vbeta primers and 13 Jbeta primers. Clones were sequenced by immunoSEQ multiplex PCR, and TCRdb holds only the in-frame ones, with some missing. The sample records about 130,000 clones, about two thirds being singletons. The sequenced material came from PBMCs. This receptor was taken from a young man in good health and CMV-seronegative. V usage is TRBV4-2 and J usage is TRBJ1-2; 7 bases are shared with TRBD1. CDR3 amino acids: CASSQDIQQGVSGYTF. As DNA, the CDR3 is TGTGCCAGCAGCCAAGATATACAGCAGGGGGTATCTGGCTACACCTTC.